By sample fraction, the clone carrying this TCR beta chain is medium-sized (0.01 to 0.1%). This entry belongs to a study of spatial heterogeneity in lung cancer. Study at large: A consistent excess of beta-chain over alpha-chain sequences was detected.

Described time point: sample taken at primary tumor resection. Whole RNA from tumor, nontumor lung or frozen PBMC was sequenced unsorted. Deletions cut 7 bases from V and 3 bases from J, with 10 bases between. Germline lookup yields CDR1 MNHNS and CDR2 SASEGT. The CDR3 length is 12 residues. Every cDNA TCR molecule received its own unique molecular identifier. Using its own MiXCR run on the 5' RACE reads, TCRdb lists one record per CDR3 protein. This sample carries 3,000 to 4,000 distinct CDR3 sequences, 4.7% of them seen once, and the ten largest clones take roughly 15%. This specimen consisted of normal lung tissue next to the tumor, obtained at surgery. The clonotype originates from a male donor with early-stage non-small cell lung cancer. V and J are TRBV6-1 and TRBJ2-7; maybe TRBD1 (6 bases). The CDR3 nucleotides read TGTGCCAGCATGAGGACAGTCTACGAGCAGTACTTC. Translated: CASMRTVYEQYF.